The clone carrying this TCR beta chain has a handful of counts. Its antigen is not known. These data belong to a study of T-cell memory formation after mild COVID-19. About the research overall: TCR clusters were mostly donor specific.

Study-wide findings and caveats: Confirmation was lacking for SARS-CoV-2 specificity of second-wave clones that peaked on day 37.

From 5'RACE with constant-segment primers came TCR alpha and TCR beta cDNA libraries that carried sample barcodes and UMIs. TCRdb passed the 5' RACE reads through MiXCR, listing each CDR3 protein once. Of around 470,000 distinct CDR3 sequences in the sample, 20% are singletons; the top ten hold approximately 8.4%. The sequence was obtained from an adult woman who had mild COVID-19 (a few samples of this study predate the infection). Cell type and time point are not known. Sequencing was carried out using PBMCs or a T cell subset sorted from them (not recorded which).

DNA for the CDR3: TGTGCCAGCAGCTTCGGGACTGCCGCGGAGACCCAGTACTTC. Protein product: CASSFGTAAETQYF. This chain joins TRBV7-9 and TRBJ2-5, with a tentative D call TRBD2 (6 bases). Trimming pared 3 bases from V and 5 bases from J, leaving 13 bases between. The CDR3 spans 14 residues. Per the germline V gene, CDR1 is SEHNR and CDR2 is FQNEAQ (reference sequence).